The clone carrying this T cell receptor (beta chain) was picked up one time. Its antigen is as yet unknown. The sample is drawn from a study of long-term antiretroviral therapy in people with HIV. Sequencing used immunoSEQ v3.0 at survey level. For each individual sample, sequencing targeted 40,000-50,000 T-cell genomes. The table came from immunoSEQ multiplex PCR; TCRdb's copy has only in-frame clones and leaves some out. The table records around 40,000 clones, 70% to 90% of them present only once. Findings and limits, study-wide: The data indicate that diversity increased after ART but remained below transplant donor controls. Relative to control repertoires, HIV repertoires exhibited narrower CDR3 length ranges. Collection of the blood took place between the mid-2000s and the late 2010s. The ART regimens in use then may have been less effective than current ones.

Trimming removed 3 bases from V and 6 bases from J; junction bases left unmatched: 3. Germline CDR1 is SGHNT and CDR2 is YENEEA. CDR3 size: 16 residues. V usage is TRBV11-3 and J usage is TRBJ2-2; 14 nucleotides match TRBD2. Sequenced material: unsorted PBMCs, taken 2.2 years after starting antiretroviral therapy. This clonotype was obtained from a man between 18 and 35 years old with HIV. Here the CDR3 reads CASSLGTSGSPGELFF. As DNA, the CDR3 is TGTGCCAGCAGCTTGGGGACTAGCGGGAGTCCCGGGGAGCTGTTTTTT.